The 20 T cell receptor beta chains below all came from one sample that was sequenced in a study of blood T cell repertoires in COVID-19. TCRdb's table, derived via immunoSEQ multiplex PCR, lists solely in-frame clones and lacks some. The sample records over 40,000 clones, about 92% being singletons. Sequences were obtained from peripheral blood. All receptors derive from a human donor in a cohort sampled during active COVID-19.

The rearrangement joins TRBV3-1 (or the pseudogene TRBV3-2) to TRBJ2-7; 9 bases are a match to TRBD1. This CDR3 contains 14 residues. Germline V lookup: CDR1 LGHDT, CDR2 YNNKEL (reference sequence). The junction had 6 bases not matched to a gene; V was cut back by 3 bases and J by 6 bases. The CDR3 sequence: CASSHAGQGLEQYF. CDR3 bases: TGTGCCAGCAGCCACGCGGGACAGGGTCTCGAGCAGTACTTC.

CDR3 region: CASSQDYTDTQYF. The CDR3 nucleotides read TGTGCCAGCAGCCAGGACTACACAGATACGCAGTATTTT. V usage is TRBV7-6 and J usage is TRBJ2-3, with D perhaps matching TRBD2 (6 bases). The CDR3 is 13 amino acids. Germline V gene data show CDR1 as SGHVS and CDR2 as FNYEAQ. V was clipped by 5 bases and J by 2 bases, with 8 bases between them.

The chain links TRBV4-1 to TRBJ1-6, with D uncertain. Germline CDR1 is MGHRA and CDR2 is YSYEKL. This CDR3 is 15 amino acids long. V was trimmed by 0 bases and J by 10 bases, leaving 13 bases between them. The CDR3 bases are TGCGCCAGCAGCCAAGAGGAGGACGGGTTCTCACCCCTCCACTTT. Protein product: CASSQEEDGFSPLHF.

The rearrangement joins TRBV15 to TRBJ1-5; TRBD1 matches at 7 bases. The CDR3 runs to 15 residues. Germline CDR1 reads LNHNV; CDR2 reads YYDKDF (reference sequence). The ends lost 2 bases at V and 7 bases at J; junction bases unmatched: 8. CDR3 residues: CATSRSIGGVQPQHF. CDR3 DNA: TGTGCCACCAGCAGATCTATAGGGGGCGTGCAGCCCCAGCATTTT.

This clone has only a few counts. The chain combines TRBV7-2 with TRBJ2-3; D may be TRBD1 (5 bases). CDR3 size: 13 residues. Germline CDR1 reads SGHTA; CDR2 reads FQGNSA. The ends were cut back, 4 bases at V and 4 bases at J, with 9 bases in the middle. CDR3 amino acids: CASSSQGSDTQYF. CDR3 nucleotides: TGTGCCAGCAGCTCCCAGGGTTCAGATACGCAGTATTTT.

The chain links TRBV4-3 to TRBJ2-7; 7 bases agree with TRBD1. Germline V gene sequence: CDR1 LGHNA, CDR2 YSLEER. V was clipped by 1 base and J by 0 bases; unmatched bases: 0. The length of the CDR3 is 14 residues. CDR3 nucleotide sequence: TGCGCCAGCAGCCAAGGGGACAGCTCCTACGAGCAGTACTTC. Its protein product is CASSQGDSSYEQYF.

The CDR3 here is CATSRERRVGSLSNQPQHF. The DNA for the CDR3 is TGTGCCACCAGCAGAGAAAGGAGGGTTGGGTCCCTCAGCAATCAGCCCCAGCATTTT. The genes are TRBV15 and TRBJ1-5; D call uncertain. The CDR3 length is 19 residues. Germline-derived CDR1 and CDR2 are LNHNV and YYDKDF (reference sequence). Trimming took 0 bases from V and 1 from J, leaving 19 bases between them.

The chain is built from TRBV30 and TRBJ1-2; weak D call: TRBD1 (5 bases). V lost 1 base to trimming and J lost 6 bases, with 15 bases between them. This CDR3 region has 14 residues. Germline V gene lookup returns CDR1 GTSNPN and CDR2 SVGIG (reference sequence). The CDR3 protein is CAWSGGLLGHGYTF. CDR3 sequence (DNA): TGTGCCTGGAGTGGGGGCCTCCTGGGTCATGGCTACACCTTC.

This clone was detected once. The V gene is TRBV5-1, the J gene TRBJ2-3; TRBD2 agrees at 9 bases. The CDR3 loop spans 20 amino acids. Germline V gene lookup returns CDR1 SGHRS and CDR2 YFSETQ. V was pared by 4 bases and J by 1 base, with 19 bases of the junction left unmatched. The CDR3: CASSPQGGRISGSGTDTQYF. DNA for the CDR3: TGCGCCAGCAGCCCCCAAGGCGGTCGCATTAGCGGGAGCGGCACAGATACGCAGTATTTT.

The CDR3 DNA is TGCAGTGCTAGTGGTGGAGCGGGAGAAGGGGCGGTGCAGTACTTC. It is translated as CSASGGAGEGAVQYF. This chain connects TRBV20-1 to TRBJ2-7, with 8 nucleotides matching TRBD2. V was clipped by 3 bases and J by 9 bases; unmatched bases: 16. The germline gives CDR1 DFQATT, CDR2 SNEGSKA (reference sequence). The CDR3 has 15 amino acids.

The V and J genes are TRBV4-3 and TRBJ2-1, with a weak D call TRBD1 (6 bases). V lost 1 base and J lost 3, with 7 bases in between. The CDR3 loop spans 14 amino acids. Germline V gene lookup returns CDR1 LGHNA and CDR2 YSLEER. The CDR3 DNA is TGCGCCAGCAGCCAAGGACAGGACTACAATGAGCAGTTCTTC. It encodes CASSQGQDYNEQFF.

V gene TRBV19 combines with J gene TRBJ1-6; D gene uncertain. Germline V CDR1 and CDR2: LNHDA, SQIVND (reference sequence). CDR3 length: 13 residues. Trimming took 6 bases from V and 7 from J, leaving 10 bases between them. The CDR3: CASSADWNSPLHF. CDR3 in DNA: TGTGCCAGTAGCGCAGACTGGAATTCACCCCTCCACTTT.

The chain links TRBV10-3 to TRBJ2-5; 7 bases fit TRBD1. V lost 3 bases and J lost 5; bases outside the gene matches: 3. Germline V CDR1 and CDR2: ENHRY, SYGVKD. The CDR3 has 13 amino acids. The CDR3 DNA is TGTGCCATCAGTGATTTGGACAGGGAGACCCAGTACTTC. Translating it yields CAISDLDRETQYF.

The V gene is TRBV9, the J gene TRBJ2-2; weak D call: TRBD2 (5 bases). Germline loops: CDR1 SGDLS, CDR2 YYNGEE. V lost 0 bases and J lost 3, with 9 bases in between. The CDR3 has 15 amino acids. CDR3 DNA: TGTGCCAGCAGCGTAGCTTCGGGGTACACCGGGGAGCTGTTTTTT. This translates into CASSVASGYTGELFF.

This chain joins TRBV5-1 and TRBJ2-1; 9 nucleotides match TRBD1. Trimming took 0 bases from V and 6 from J; bases not matched to a gene: 7. This CDR3 contains 16 residues. Germline values: CDR1 SGHRS, CDR2 YFSETQ. The CDR3 nucleotides are TGCGCCAGCAGCTTGGGCGGGACAGGGCGGGGCAATGAGCAGTTCTTC. Translating gives CASSLGGTGRGNEQFF.

The chain couples TRBV5-1 to TRBJ1-1; TRBD1 is a possible D gene (6 bases). CDR1 is SGHRS and CDR2 is YFSETQ in the germline V gene. Trimming removed 3 bases at V and 4 bases at J, with 13 bases between. The CDR3 covers 14 residues. The CDR3 loop reads CASSSNTGSTEAFF. The CDR3 DNA is TGCGCCAGCAGCTCGAATACAGGGTCCACTGAAGCTTTCTTT.

This clone has only one observation. The chain couples TRBV7-3 to TRBJ2-7; TRBD2 might be the D (6 bases). Germline V gives CDR1 SGHTA, CDR2 FQGTGA. V gave up 2 bases and J gave up 3 bases, with 8 bases separating them. This CDR3 has 13 residues. The CDR3 DNA sequence: TGTGCCAGCAGCTTAGCCGGGGGCTACGAGCAGTACTTC. It is translated as CASSLAGGYEQYF. Together with reference TRBV7-3 and TRBJ2-7, the CDR3 gives the full variable domain: GAGVSQTPSNKVTEKGKYVELRCDPISGHTALYWYRQSLGQGPEFLIYFQGTGAADDSGLPNDRFFAVRPEGSVSTLKIQRTERGDSAVYLCASSLAGGYEQYFGPGTRLTVT.

This clone was counted only a few times. The chain employs TRBV4-1 and TRBJ1-1; D remains unclear. Germline V lookup: CDR1 MGHRA, CDR2 YSYEKL. V gave up 0 bases and J gave up 1 base, with 12 bases separating them. The CDR3 is made up of 16 amino acids. In nucleotides, the CDR3 is TGCGCCAGCAGCCAAGATCCGGGGTTCGAGAACACTGAAGCTTTCTTT. Its translation: CASSQDPGFENTEAFF.

The chain carries TRBV5-1 and TRBJ1-6, with unresolved D. CDR1 is SGHRS, CDR2 YFSETQ, per germline. V was trimmed by 0 bases and J by 8 bases, leaving 6 bases between them. This CDR3 has 13 residues. The CDR3 sequence: CASSLDGYSPLHF. The CDR3 DNA is TGCGCCAGCAGCTTGGATGGCTATTCACCCCTCCACTTT.

The sample holds one count of this clone. This chain links TRBV5-5 with TRBJ2-3, with D possibly matching TRBD2 (6 bases). There are 16 residues in the CDR3. CDR1 SGHKS and CDR2 YYEKEE come from the germline V gene (reference sequence). V lost 0 bases and J 2 bases, leaving 13 bases between the germline ends. Written as DNA, the CDR3 is TGTGCCAGCAGCTTGGACGTCCGGGGGTACACAGATACGCAGTATTTT. It specifies CASSLDVRGYTDTQYF. Together with reference TRBV5-5 and TRBJ2-3, the CDR3 gives the full variable domain: DAGVTQSPTHLIKTRGQQVTLRCSPISGHKSVSWYQQVLGQGPQFIFQYYEKEERGRGNFPDRFSARQFPNYSSELNVNALLLGDSALYLCASSLDVRGYTDTQYFGPGTRLTVL.